One and the same sample provided the 18 T cell receptor beta chains below, sequenced in a study of OX40 agonist ivuxolimab in advanced cancers. The repertoire was sequenced with immunoSEQ multiplex PCR; TCRdb's copy has only in-frame clones and lacks some. The sample lists 35,000 to 45,000 clones, 85% to 95% occurring once. Material: CD4+ or CD8+ T cells sorted from blood, obtained in a trial of the OX40 agonist ivuxolimab. The receptor set was obtained from an adult with an advanced solid tumor such as melanoma, head and neck, liver or kidney cancer.

V usage is TRBV11-2 and J usage is TRBJ2-1, with 8 bases matching TRBD2. J gave up 8 bases and V 4 bases, and 13 bases lay outside the gene matches. Germline CDR1 and CDR2: SGHAT and FQNNGV. The CDR3 has 16 amino acids. CDR3: CASSYYGASGRDEQFF. CDR3 DNA sequence: TGTGCCAGCAGCTACTATGGGGCTAGCGGGCGGGATGAGCAGTTCTTC.

This clone has only one observation. This chain links TRBV5-1 with TRBJ2-4; 11 bases match TRBD1. The germline V gene has CDR1 SGHRS and CDR2 YFSETQ. The ends lost 7 bases at V and 0 bases at J; junction bases unmatched: 18. The CDR3 is made up of 20 amino acids. This chain's CDR3 is CASVVRDRGINELAKNIQYF. Here the CDR3 DNA reads TGCGCCAGCGTTGTTCGGGACAGGGGGATAAACGAGCTAGCCAAAAACATTCAGTACTTC. Variable domain in full (rest from reference TRBV5-1 and TRBJ2-4): KAGVTQTPRYLIKTRGQQVTLSCSPISGHRSVSWYQQTPGQGLQFLFEYFSETQRNKGNFPGRFSGRQFSNSRSEMNVSTLELGDSALYLCASVVRDRGINELAKNIQYFGAGTRLSVL.

This clone was seen once. CDR3 nucleotide sequence: TGCGCCAGCAGCTTGGAGGTAGGGGTCTACGAGCAGTACTTC. It specifies CASSLEVGVYEQYF. The genes are TRBV5-1 and TRBJ2-7; perhaps TRBD1 as D (5 bases). Germline V lookup: CDR1 SGHRS, CDR2 YFSETQ. This CDR3 has 14 amino acids. Trimming left V 0 bases short and J 3 bases short, with 10 bases between.

The chain uses TRBV10-3 and TRBJ2-1; D is uncertain. CDR1 and CDR2 (germline): ENHRY, SYGVKD. CDR3 length equals 12 residues. V was pared by 4 bases and J by 6 bases, with 7 bases between. As DNA, the CDR3 is TGTGCCATCAGTGCGGACGCCAATGAGCAGTTCTTC. Amino acid sequence: CAISADANEQFF.

The chain is built from TRBV7-9 and TRBJ2-1; 9 positions match TRBD1. With V trimmed by 1 base and J by 9 bases, 1 base remained unmatched. The germline V gene has CDR1 SEHNR and CDR2 FQNEAQ (reference sequence). The CDR3 sequence is 13 residues long. This CDR3 reads CASSLGTGAEQFF. The CDR3 nucleotides are TGTGCCAGCAGCTTAGGGACAGGGGCTGAGCAGTTCTTC.

This clone was picked up one time. The chain is built from TRBV9 and TRBJ2-7; D perhaps matches TRBD1 (5 bases). Germline V gene data show CDR1 as SGDLS and CDR2 as YYNGEE. Trimming stripped 0 bases from V and 1 base from J, with 8 bases between. CDR3 length: 14 residues. DNA of the CDR3: TGTGCCAGCAGCGTAGGGCGGACATCCTACGAGCAGTACTTC. This sequence encodes CASSVGRTSYEQYF.

The chain carries TRBV28 and TRBJ1-2; a weak D match, TRBD1 (6 bases). This CDR3 has 19 amino acids. The V gene's germline CDR1 is MDHEN and CDR2 SYDVKM. The V end lost 5 bases, the J end lost 4 bases, and 29 bases lay between the germline ends. The CDR3 here is CASSGRFTLRARGGYGYTF. The CDR3 DNA reads as TGTGCCAGCAGTGGCAGATTTACCCTCAGGGCCAGGGGAGGCTATGGCTACACCTTC.

On this clone itself: A junction boundary mismatches the germline segment, possibly from a read error. This chain links TRBV2 with TRBJ2-7; 13 nucleotides align to TRBD2. The CDR3 is made up of 15 amino acids. Germline V gene sequence: CDR1 SNHLY, CDR2 FYNNEI. The CDR3 DNA reads as TGTGCCAGCAGGGAAGGGACTAGCGGGGCTTACGAGCAGTACTTC. Protein product: CASREGTSGAYEQYF.

Points on this clone: The junction does not match germline at one end; this may be a read error. The chain carries TRBV4-3 and TRBJ2-3, with 13 bases identical to TRBD2. CDR1 and CDR2 from the germline V gene are LGHNA and YSLEER. The CDR3 is 20 amino acids. Here the CDR3 DNA reads TGCGCCAGCAGTCAAGGAACCATCCGGACTAGCGGGAGATTAACAGATACGCAGTATTTT. Its protein product is CASSQGTIRTSGRLTDTQYF.

This clone appeared a few times. The chain carries TRBV18 and TRBJ2-2; maybe TRBD2 (6 bases). Looked up from germline, CDR1 is KGHSH and CDR2 is LQKENI. The CDR3 runs 17 residues. V was shortened by 5 bases and J by 4 bases, with 20 bases between the two germline ends. CDR3: CASSKAGLGHSTGELFF. The CDR3 coding sequence is TGTGCCAGCTCAAAGGCGGGACTGGGCCACAGCACCGGGGAGCTGTTTTTT.

This chain links TRBV12-5 with TRBJ2-6, with a tentative D call TRBD1 (6 bases). V lost 6 bases to trimming and J lost 2 bases, with 11 bases between them. The CDR3 is 15 amino acids. Germline CDR1 reads LGHNT; CDR2 reads FRNRAP. CDR3 in amino acids: CASGPDRTGANVLTF. CDR3 coding DNA: TGTGCTAGTGGACCCGACAGGACTGGGGCCAACGTCCTGACTTTC.

The genes are TRBV13 and TRBJ2-2; D perhaps matches TRBD2 (6 bases). The CDR3 consists of 15 residues. Between the trimmed V and J ends, which lost 2 bases and 9 bases, there was a span of 16 bases. Germline V lookup: CDR1 PRHDT, CDR2 FYEKMQ (reference sequence). The CDR3 nucleotides read TGTGCCAGCAGCTTAAGCCTCCGGGGGACCAGGGAGCTGTTTTTT. It codes for CASSLSLRGTRELFF.

The chain employs TRBV30 and TRBJ1-2, with no clear D. In germline, CDR1 is GTSNPN, CDR2 SVGIG (reference sequence). The CDR3 spans 15 residues. V gave up 1 base and J gave up 4 bases, with 16 bases separating them. The CDR3 nucleotides are TGTGCCTGGAGTGGGGTGAAATCCTCTAGCTATGGCTACACCTTC. Amino acid sequence: CAWSGVKSSSYGYTF.

This chain joins TRBV4-2 and TRBJ2-7; 10 bases match TRBD2. V gave up 5 bases and J gave up 2 bases; unmatched junction bases: 3. From germline, CDR1 is LGHNA and CDR2 YNFKEQ. This CDR3 has 14 amino acids. The CDR3 region is CASSTSGETYEQYF. The CDR3 DNA sequence: TGTGCCAGCAGCACTAGCGGGGAGACCTACGAGCAGTACTTC.

J is TRBJ1-4 and V is TRBV6-5; possibly TRBD1 for D (5 bases). CDR3 length: 15 residues. Trimming took 2 bases from V and 3 from J, leaving 10 bases between them. Germline CDR1 is MNHEY and CDR2 is SVGAGI. This chain's CDR3 is CASSYGGDANEKLFF. DNA for the CDR3: TGTGCCAGCAGTTACGGGGGAGATGCTAATGAAAAACTGTTTTTT.

V and J are TRBV27 and TRBJ2-3; TRBD2 agrees at 13 bases. The length of the CDR3 is 16 residues. V trimming: 8 bases; J trimming: 4 bases; junction bases outside the gene matches: 9. Germline assignment: CDR1 MNHEY and CDR2 SMNVEV (reference sequence). The CDR3 nucleotides read TGTGCCAGCGGCAGGTTACTAGCGGGAGGGGCAGATACGCAGTATTTT. Protein sequence: CASGRLLAGGADTQYF.

The chain recombines TRBV15 with TRBJ1-4, with D uncertain. The CDR3 sequence is 12 residues long. Trimming removed 3 bases at V and 14 bases at J, with 13 bases between. CDR1 and CDR2 (germline): LNHNV, YYDKDF (reference sequence). CDR3 amino acids: CATSSAEDRLFF. The CDR3 DNA sequence: TGTGCCACCAGCAGCGCTGAGGATAGGCTGTTTTTT.

The rearrangement links TRBV13 to TRBJ2-7; 13 bases match TRBD2. Germline values: CDR1 PRHDT, CDR2 FYEKMQ (reference sequence). This CDR3 has 16 amino acids. Germline trimming cut 8 bases from V and 7 bases from J; bases unmatched to any gene: 14. CDR3 in amino acids: CASSTPGTSGVVEQYF. The CDR3 DNA follows: TGTGCCAGCTCTACTCCGGGGACTAGCGGGGTCGTTGAGCAGTACTTC.